Below, one T cell receptor (beta chain) is given with its context. Looked up from germline, CDR1 is DFQATT and CDR2 is SNEGSKA (reference sequence). The CDR3 has 11 amino acids. Trimming took 0 bases from V and 7 from J, leaving 6 bases between them. Sequenced by immunoSEQ multiplex PCR; TCRdb stores in-frame clones only, minus some. The data show under 250,000 clones, around 85% seen once. This entry comes from a study of blood T cell repertoires in COVID-19. At the level of the study: Italy, Spain and the United States were the sources of the convalescent and acute COVID-19 samples. PBMCs, B-cell-depleted T cells, or T cells were the source of the cDNA or gDNA that made up the material.

This chain connects TRBV20-1 to TRBJ1-2; a possible D gene is TRBD1 (5 bases). The TCR originated in an older woman with active or convalescent COVID-19. Sequenced material: peripheral blood. CDR3 sequence reads: CSARDGAGYTF. DNA for the CDR3: TGCAGTGCTAGAGATGGGGCTGGCTACACCTTC.